Listed here are 26 T cell receptor beta chains from one sample, sequenced in a study of T cell changes during pregnancy in multiple sclerosis. Profiled with immunoSEQ multiplex PCR; TCRdb holds only in-frame clones, not every one. The sample carries some 59,000 clones, roughly 93% recorded once. The input for sequencing was peripheral blood, taken in the second trimester of pregnancy. These receptors originate from a female donor with multiple sclerosis, enrolled in a pregnancy study.

This clone appeared once. The chain couples TRBV5-1 to TRBJ1-2; 9 positions agree with TRBD1. The CDR3 has 16 residues. With V trimmed by 4 bases and J by 6 bases, 13 bases remained unmatched. Per the germline V gene, CDR1 is SGHRS and CDR2 is YFSETQ. CDR3 DNA: TGCGCCAGCAGCACTTCCGGGACAGGGACGTCGGATGGCTACACCTTC. As protein: CASSTSGTGTSDGYTF.

The chain links TRBV9 to TRBJ2-1, with a weak D call TRBD2 (7 bases). The V gene's germline CDR1 is SGDLS and CDR2 YYNGEE. Trimming shortened V by 3 bases and J by 10 bases, and 11 bases separated the two germline ends. The CDR3 consists of 12 residues. The chain's CDR3 is CASSGGGLEQFF. In nucleotides, the CDR3 is TGTGCCAGCAGCGGGGGGGGGCTGGAGCAGTTCTTC.

The chain employs TRBV14 and TRBJ2-3; the match to TRBD1 covers 7 bases. With V trimmed by 4 bases and J by 4 bases, 14 bases remained unmatched. The CDR3 covers 17 residues. CDR1 and CDR2 (germline): SGHDN, FVKESK. CDR3 sequence (DNA): TGTGCCAGCAGCCTTCGTGAAGGGGGCTTAAGGTCAGATACGCAGTATTTT. Protein sequence: CASSLREGGLRSDTQYF.

V usage is TRBV10-2 and J usage is TRBJ2-5; no clear D gene. Trimming took 4 bases from V and 4 from J, leaving 10 bases between them. This CDR3 spans 13 amino acids. The germline V gene has CDR1 WSHSY and CDR2 SAAADI. CDR3 sequence: CASSASSPETQYF. The CDR3 region has the DNA TGCGCCAGCAGTGCTAGTAGTCCAGAGACCCAGTACTTC.

This clone was recorded only once. V is TRBV5-1 and J is TRBJ2-3; 10 nucleotides agree with TRBD2. With V trimmed by 0 bases and J by 4 bases, 5 bases remained unmatched. Germline V gene lookup returns CDR1 SGHRS and CDR2 YFSETQ. The CDR3 consists of 16 residues. The CDR3 bases are TGCGCCAGCAGCTTGGCGCTAGCGGGGGCGCCAGATACGCAGTATTTT. Protein: CASSLALAGAPDTQYF. The full variable domain, in which reference TRBV5-1 and TRBJ2-3 provide the parts outside the CDR3, is KAGVTQTPRYLIKTRGQQVTLSCSPISGHRSVSWYQQTPGQGLQFLFEYFSETQRNKGNFPGRFSGRQFSNSRSEMNVSTLELGDSALYLCASSLALAGAPDTQYFGPGTRLTVL.

The rearrangement links TRBV5-4 to TRBJ2-1; 7 positions agree with TRBD2. Germline CDR1 and CDR2: SGHNT and YYREEE (reference sequence). The J segment lost 1 base and the V segment lost 0 bases, leaving 4 bases of the junction unmatched. The CDR3 covers 16 residues. The CDR3 coding sequence is TGTGCCAGCAGCTTGGGGGGAGCGGGATCCTACAATGAGCAGTTCTTC. As protein: CASSLGGAGSYNEQFF.

The chain joins TRBV23-1 to TRBJ1-1, with D possibly TRBD1 on 5 matching bases. TRBV23-1 is classed as an ORF, of uncertain function. The CDR3 covers 16 residues. Deletions cut 4 bases from V and 7 bases from J, with 22 bases between. The CDR3 protein is CASSRVRGSLRGEAFF. The CDR3 coding sequence is TGCGCCAGCAGTCGGGTCCGGGGGTCCTTGAGAGGTGAAGCTTTCTTT.

The J gene is TRBJ2-3, the V gene TRBV6-1; the D is unclear. V dropped 6 bases and J dropped 0 bases, with 4 bases sitting between them. Germline-derived CDR1 and CDR2 are MNHNS and SASEGT. This CDR3 region has 12 residues. CDR3 sequence: CASRRSTDTQYF. The CDR3 DNA is TGTGCCAGCAGGCGCAGCACAGATACGCAGTATTTT.

The chain carries TRBV10-3 and TRBJ1-2, with D possibly TRBD1 on 6 matching bases. The CDR3 covers 15 residues. Germline CDR1 and CDR2: ENHRY and SYGVKD. The V end was cut by 2 bases, the J end by 6 bases, with 16 bases between. Here the CDR3 reads CAISEIGQWWDGYTF. The CDR3 DNA follows: TGTGCCATCAGTGAGATCGGACAGTGGTGGGATGGCTACACCTTC.

This clone was detected only once. The V and J genes are TRBV6-4 and TRBJ2-2; tentatively, D is TRBD1 (6 bases). The V and J ends lost 4 bases and 6 bases respectively, with 12 bases between them. Germline V gives CDR1 MRHNA, CDR2 SNTAGT. This CDR3 comprises 14 residues. CDR3 nucleotides: TGTGCCAGCAGTGCCATCAAGGGGGCCGGGGAGCTGTTTTTT. This gives the protein CASSAIKGAGELFF.

The gene calls are TRBV28 and TRBJ1-1; D is perhaps TRBD1 (5 bases). V was clipped by 5 bases and J by 0 bases, with 13 bases between them. In germline, CDR1 is MDHEN, CDR2 SYDVKM. The CDR3 is made up of 15 amino acids. The CDR3 DNA reads as TGTGCCAGCAGTCTAACGACAGCCATGAACACTGAAGCTTTCTTT. Translating gives CASSLTTAMNTEAFF.

This sequence joins TRBV6-6 and TRBJ2-7, with D perhaps matching TRBD2 (6 bases). The V and J ends lost 7 bases and 2 bases respectively, with 18 bases between them. The germline V gene has CDR1 MNHNY and CDR2 SVGAGI (reference sequence). The CDR3 consists of 15 residues. The CDR3 coding sequence is TGTGCCAGCATCCGCACCGGGACTGGAGCCTACGAGCAGTACTTC. The encoded protein is CASIRTGTGAYEQYF.

In its sample, this clone was seen a few times. V and J are TRBV5-6 and TRBJ1-6; D perhaps matches TRBD1 (6 bases). Trimming removed 1 base from V and 0 bases from J, with 11 bases in between. This CDR3 comprises 17 residues. Germline CDR1 reads SGHDT; CDR2 reads YYEEEE. The DNA of the CDR3 is TGTGCCAGCAGCTTGAGTGGGGGCCTCTCCTATAATTCACCCCTCCACTTT. Residues: CASSLSGGLSYNSPLHF.

J is TRBJ2-3 and V is TRBV10-3; maybe TRBD2 (7 bases). Trimming removed 6 bases from V and 1 base from J, with 17 bases in between. CDR1 ENHRY and CDR2 SYGVKD come from the germline V gene. The CDR3 length is 16 residues. The CDR3 spells CAISHPGGLGTDTQYF. The CDR3 region has the DNA TGTGCCATCAGCCATCCGGGGGGCCTGGGCACAGATACGCAGTATTTT.

V gene TRBV11-2 combines with J gene TRBJ1-1; the match to TRBD1 covers 8 bases. Trimming took 5 bases from V and 5 from J; bases not matched to a gene: 10. The CDR3 contains 15 residues. Germline V gene sequence: CDR1 SGHAT, CDR2 FQNNGV. The CDR3 region is CASSLYGQGRTEAFF. For the CDR3, the DNA is TGTGCCAGCAGCCTCTACGGACAGGGTAGGACTGAAGCTTTCTTT.

The genes are TRBV6-7 and TRBJ1-6; unclear D gene. TRBV6-7 is treated as an ORF (open reading frame) with a function not yet certain. This CDR3 region has 18 residues. Trimming removed 0 bases at V and 7 bases at J, with 19 bases between. The CDR3 nucleotides read TGTGCCAGCAGTTACTCGAACAGTCTTACCAGACCGAATTCACCCCTCCACTTT. Its protein product is CASSYSNSLTRPNSPLHF.

This chain links TRBV21-1 with TRBJ1-5; the table's TRBD1 call for D was not verified on the DNA. TRBV21-1 is a recognized pseudogene. CDR3 size: 16 residues. Here the CDR3 reads CASPDRGGDPNQPQHF. The CDR3 bases are TGTGCCAGCCCTGACAGGGGGGGGGACCCAAATCAGCCCCAGCATTTT.

The rearrangement links TRBV11-2 to TRBJ2-2; the D is unclear. The CDR3 has 12 amino acids. Germline CDR1 SGHAT, CDR2 FQNNGV. The germline V and J ends were trimmed by 3 bases and 6 bases, with 5 bases remaining between them. CDR3 in amino acids: CASSFFSGELFF. The CDR3, as DNA: TGTGCCAGCAGCTTCTTTTCCGGGGAGCTGTTTTTT.

The chain is built from TRBV4-1 and TRBJ2-5, with 7 nucleotides matching TRBD2. Germline lookup yields CDR1 MGHRA and CDR2 YSYEKL. Unmatched junction bases numbered 9, after V lost 4 bases and J lost 4 bases. The CDR3 loop spans 15 amino acids. CDR3 sequence (DNA): TGCGCCAGCAGCCCAAGGGCCGGGGAGGGAGAGACCCAGTACTTC. This translates into CASSPRAGEGETQYF.

The chain uses TRBV5-6 and TRBJ2-3; possibly TRBD2 for D (6 bases). The CDR3 covers 16 residues. Germline V CDR1 and CDR2: SGHDT, YYEEEE. V was clipped by 1 base and J by 0 bases, with 12 bases between them. The CDR3 sequence is CASSLYSGLSTDTQYF. The CDR3 DNA is TGTGCCAGCAGCTTGTACAGCGGGCTTAGCACAGATACGCAGTATTTT.

This chain uses TRBV29-1 with TRBJ1-5; the D gene is possibly TRBD1 (5 bases). Trimming pared 4 bases from V and 8 bases from J, leaving 15 bases between. There are 13 residues in the CDR3. Per germline, CDR1 SQVTM and CDR2 ANQGSEA. CDR3 sequence (DNA): TGCAGCGTTGTTAGAGTGGGGGGAGAGCCCCAGCATTTT. Translation: CSVVRVGGEPQHF.

The chain uses TRBV4-1 and TRBJ1-5; D perhaps matches TRBD1 (5 bases). V gave up 4 bases and J gave up 4 bases, with 11 bases separating them. CDR3 length: 14 residues. The germline V gene has CDR1 MGHRA and CDR2 YSYEKL. Written as DNA, the CDR3 is TGCGCCAGCAGCCCCCCGGGGGTAAATCAGCCCCAGCATTTT. Amino acids: CASSPPGVNQPQHF.

The chain combines TRBV19 with TRBJ1-1; D might be TRBD1 (5 bases). Germline V CDR1 and CDR2: LNHDA, SQIVND (reference sequence). The V end was cut by 8 bases, the J end by 2 bases, with 15 bases between. This CDR3 comprises 14 residues. CDR3 amino acids: CASGQQVLNTEAFF. CDR3 bases: TGTGCCAGTGGACAACAGGTTTTAAACACTGAAGCTTTCTTT.

This chain joins TRBV7-3 and TRBJ1-1; D possibly corresponds to TRBD1 (5 bases). Germline assignment: CDR1 SGHTA and CDR2 FQGTGA. Deletions cut 5 bases from V and 1 base from J, with 11 bases between. The CDR3 totals 14 residues. The CDR3 DNA reads TGTGCCAGCAGCGTGACAGCCGGGAACACTGAAGCTTTCTTT. Amino acid sequence: CASSVTAGNTEAFF.

The V call is TRBV5-4, the J call TRBJ2-3, with D perhaps TRBD2 (7 bases). This CDR3 comprises 16 residues. The germline V gene encodes CDR1 SGHNT and CDR2 YYREEE (reference sequence). Trimming took off 0 bases at V and 0 bases at J, with 11 bases between the two ends. This CDR3 reads CASSLAAGASTDTQYF. CDR3 bases: TGTGCCAGCAGCTTGGCCGCGGGGGCTAGCACAGATACGCAGTATTTT.

The V gene is TRBV2, the J gene TRBJ1-1; no clear D gene. CDR1 is SNHLY and CDR2 is FYNNEI in the germline V gene. V was shortened by 6 bases and J by 9 bases, with 14 bases between the two germline ends. This CDR3 spans 12 amino acids. The CDR3 loop is CASRAVGIQAFF. CDR3 bases: TGTGCCAGCAGGGCCGTGGGCATCCAAGCTTTCTTT.